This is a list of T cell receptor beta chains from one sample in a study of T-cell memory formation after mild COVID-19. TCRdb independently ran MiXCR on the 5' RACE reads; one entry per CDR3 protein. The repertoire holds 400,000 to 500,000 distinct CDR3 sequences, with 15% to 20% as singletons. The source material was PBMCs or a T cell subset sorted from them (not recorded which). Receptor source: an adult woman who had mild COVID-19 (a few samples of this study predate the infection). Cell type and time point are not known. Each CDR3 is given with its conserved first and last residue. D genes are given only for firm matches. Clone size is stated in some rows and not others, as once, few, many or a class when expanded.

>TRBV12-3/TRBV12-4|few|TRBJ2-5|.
CASIGGPLGETQYF
TGTGCCAGCATTGGGGGTCCCCTGGGCGAGACCCAGTACTTC
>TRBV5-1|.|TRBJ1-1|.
CASSLAEGWGTEAFF
TGCGCCAGCAGCTTGGCCGAAGGTTGGGGGACTGAAGCTTTCTTT
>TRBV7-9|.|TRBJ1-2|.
CASSFYSRTGYTF
TGTGCCAGCAGCTTTTACAGCCGAACGGGCTACACCTTC
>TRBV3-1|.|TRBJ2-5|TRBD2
CASSRGLAGPQETQYF
TGTGCCAGCAGCCGTGGACTAGCGGGGCCCCAAGAGACCCAGTACTTC
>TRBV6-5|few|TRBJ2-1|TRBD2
CASRSLSRGVGEQFF
TGTGCCAGCAGATCCCTCTCGCGGGGGGTTGGTGAGCAGTTCTTC
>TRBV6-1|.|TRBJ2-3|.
CATSLATDTQYF
TGTGCCACCTCCCTAGCGACAGATACGCAGTATTTT
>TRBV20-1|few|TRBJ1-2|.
CSAWTENYGYTF
TGCAGTGCGTGGACAGAAAACTATGGCTACACCTTC
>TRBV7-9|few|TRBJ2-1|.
CAISPPPRGSYNEQFF
TGTGCCATCTCCCCCCCTCCTAGAGGCTCCTACAATGAGCAGTTCTTC
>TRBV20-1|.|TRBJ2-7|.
CSAREGQGAYEQYF
TGCAGTGCTAGAGAAGGGCAGGGAGCCTACGAGCAGTACTTC
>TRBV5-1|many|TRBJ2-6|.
CASSLRVSGANVLTF
TGCGCCAGCAGCTTGAGAGTCTCTGGGGCCAACGTCCTGACTTTC
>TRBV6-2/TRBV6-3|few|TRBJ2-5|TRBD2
CASTPSGGAGETQYF
TGTGCCAGCACGCCAAGCGGGGGGGCTGGAGAGACCCAGTACTTC
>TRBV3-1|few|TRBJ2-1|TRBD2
CASSQGQRDFWGNEQFF
TGTGCCAGCAGCCAAGGCCAGCGGGACTTCTGGGGCAATGAGCAGTTCTTC
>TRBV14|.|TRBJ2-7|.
CASRSSSYEQYF
TGTGCCAGCAGGTCAAGCAGCTACGAGCAGTACTTC
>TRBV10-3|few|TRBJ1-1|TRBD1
CASEGQGGTEAFF
TGTGCCAGCGAAGGACAGGGCGGCACTGAAGCTTTCTTT
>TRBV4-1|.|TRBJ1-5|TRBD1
CASSPGYAGGNQPQHF
TGCGCCAGCAGCCCGGGATATGCAGGGGGGAATCAGCCCCAGCATTTT
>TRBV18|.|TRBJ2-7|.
CASSQGPHYEQYF
TGTGCCAGCTCCCAGGGCCCGCACTACGAGCAGTACTTC
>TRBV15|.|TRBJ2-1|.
CATSRESGGYNEQFF
TGTGCCACCAGCAGAGAAAGTGGGGGCTACAATGAGCAGTTCTTC
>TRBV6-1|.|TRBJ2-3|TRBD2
CASSEESGEEYF
TGTGCCAGCAGTGAAGAGAGCGGGGAAGAGTATTTT
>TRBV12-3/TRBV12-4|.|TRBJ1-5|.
CASSLYRYGSNQPQHF
TGTGCCAGCAGTTTATACAGGTATGGGAGCAATCAGCCCCAGCATTTT
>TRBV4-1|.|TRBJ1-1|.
CASSQVPGTEAFF
TGCGCCAGCAGCCAAGTGCCTGGGACTGAAGCTTTCTTT
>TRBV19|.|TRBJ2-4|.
CASSVAKNIQYF
TGTGCCAGTTCGGTGGCCAAAAACATTCAGTACTTC
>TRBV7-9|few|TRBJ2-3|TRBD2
CASSLARGSETQYF
TGTGCCAGCAGCTTAGCGCGGGGGTCCGAGACGCAGTATTTT
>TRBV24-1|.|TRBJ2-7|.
CATSTGNSYEQYF
TGTGCCACCAGTACCGGGAACTCCTACGAGCAGTACTTC
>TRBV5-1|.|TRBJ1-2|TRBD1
CASSSRTGGIPNYGYTF
TGCGCCAGCAGCTCGCGGACAGGGGGTATTCCTAACTATGGCTACACCTTC
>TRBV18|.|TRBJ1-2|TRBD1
CASSPRTGENYGYTF
TGTGCCAGCTCACCGCGGACAGGGGAGAACTATGGCTACACCTTC
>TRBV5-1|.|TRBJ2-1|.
CASSSGYDEQFF
TGCGCCAGCAGCTCAGGGTACGATGAGCAGTTCTTC
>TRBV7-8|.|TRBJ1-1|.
CASSSPGGGPRGPNTEAFF
TGTGCCAGCAGCTCCCCCGGGGGCGGGCCGAGGGGACCGAACACTGAAGCTTTCTTT
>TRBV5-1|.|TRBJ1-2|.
CASSFNRDMDYGYTF
TGCGCCAGCAGCTTTAACCGGGACATGGACTATGGCTACACCTTC
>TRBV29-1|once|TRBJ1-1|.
CSIHPRQSTEAFF
TGCAGCATCCACCCTAGGCAGAGTACTGAAGCTTTCTTT
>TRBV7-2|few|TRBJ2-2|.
CASSSGRGTGELFF
TGTGCCAGCAGCTCAGGCCGGGGAACCGGGGAGCTGTTTTTT
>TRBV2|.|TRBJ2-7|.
CASSVLEQYF
TGTGCCAGCAGCGTACTCGAGCAGTACTTC
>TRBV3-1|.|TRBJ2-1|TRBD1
CASSQEDRGLSNEQFF
TGTGCCAGCAGCCAAGAAGACAGGGGGCTTAGCAATGAGCAGTTCTTC
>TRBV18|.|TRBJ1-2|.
CASSPVVSRDKNYGYTF
TGTGCCAGCTCACCAGTGGTCTCCCGGGACAAAAACTATGGCTACACCTTC
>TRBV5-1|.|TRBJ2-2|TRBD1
CASSAGTEGGELFF
TGCGCCAGCAGCGCAGGGACAGAAGGCGGGGAGCTGTTTTTT
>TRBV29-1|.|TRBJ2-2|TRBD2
CSAGPRGAGELFF
TGCAGCGCTGGACCACGGGGGGCCGGGGAGCTGTTTTTT
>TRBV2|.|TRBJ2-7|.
CASFGRGRLASEQYF
TGTGCCAGCTTCGGTCGGGGTCGCTTGGCTTCCGAGCAGTACTTC
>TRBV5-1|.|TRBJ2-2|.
CASSLAGYGVGELFF
TGCGCCAGCAGCTTGGCAGGGTACGGTGTCGGGGAGCTGTTTTTT
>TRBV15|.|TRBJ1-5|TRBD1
CATSRPGQYQPQHF
TGTGCCACCAGCAGACCGGGACAGTATCAGCCCCAGCATTTT
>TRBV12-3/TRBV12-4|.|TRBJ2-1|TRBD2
CASTSWEGNYNEQFF
TGTGCCAGCACCTCATGGGAGGGGAATTACAATGAGCAGTTCTTC
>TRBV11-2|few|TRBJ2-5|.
CASSSGYETQYF
TGTGCCAGCAGCTCGGGATATGAGACCCAGTACTTC
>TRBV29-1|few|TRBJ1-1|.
CSVGGAGEAFF
TGCAGCGTTGGAGGGGCAGGGGAAGCTTTCTTT
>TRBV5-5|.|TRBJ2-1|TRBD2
CASSRQGLAGYRDNEQFF
TGTGCCAGCAGCAGGCAGGGACTAGCGGGATATCGGGACAATGAGCAGTTCTTC
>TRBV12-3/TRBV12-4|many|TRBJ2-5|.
CASTKFDSQETQYF
TGTGCCAGCACCAAATTCGACAGTCAAGAGACCCAGTACTTC
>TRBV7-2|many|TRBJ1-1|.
CASSLTGRNTEAFF
TGTGCCAGCAGCTTGACGGGAAGGAACACTGAAGCTTTCTTT
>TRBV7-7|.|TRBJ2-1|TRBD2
CASSPTSGRPVNEQFF
TGTGCTAGCAGTCCAACTAGCGGGAGGCCGGTCAATGAGCAGTTCTTC